This T cell receptor (beta chain) is from a study of blood T cell repertoires in COVID-19. Study information: Acute-phase and convalescent COVID-19 samples originated in the United States, Italy and Spain. From T cells, B-cell-depleted T cells, or PBMCs came the material, which was cDNA or gDNA.

No more than 2 weeks before study entry, exposed participants had met a case of COVID-19. Original methodology: Counts of nucleated cells, estimated from reference gene primer amplification, were obtained. The table came from immunoSEQ multiplex PCR; TCRdb's copy has only in-frame clones and leaves some out. The DNA was the basis for D and trimming; V, J and clone size are from that table. Of some 200,000 clones in the sample, under 90% are singletons; the top ten hold roughly 4.8%. Trimming removed 4 bases at V and 1 base at J, with 7 bases between. The germline gives CDR1 SQVTM, CDR2 ANQGSEA. The CDR3 extends over 12 amino acids.

The sample comprised PBMCs or T cells enriched from blood (not recorded which). The chain employs TRBV29-1 and TRBJ1-2; D gene ambiguous. The clonotype originates from a woman aged 50 to 60 who had been exposed to COVID-19. CDR3 in amino acids: CSVGSSNYGYTF. CDR3 sequence (DNA): TGCAGCGTTGGTAGTAGTAACTATGGCTACACCTTC.